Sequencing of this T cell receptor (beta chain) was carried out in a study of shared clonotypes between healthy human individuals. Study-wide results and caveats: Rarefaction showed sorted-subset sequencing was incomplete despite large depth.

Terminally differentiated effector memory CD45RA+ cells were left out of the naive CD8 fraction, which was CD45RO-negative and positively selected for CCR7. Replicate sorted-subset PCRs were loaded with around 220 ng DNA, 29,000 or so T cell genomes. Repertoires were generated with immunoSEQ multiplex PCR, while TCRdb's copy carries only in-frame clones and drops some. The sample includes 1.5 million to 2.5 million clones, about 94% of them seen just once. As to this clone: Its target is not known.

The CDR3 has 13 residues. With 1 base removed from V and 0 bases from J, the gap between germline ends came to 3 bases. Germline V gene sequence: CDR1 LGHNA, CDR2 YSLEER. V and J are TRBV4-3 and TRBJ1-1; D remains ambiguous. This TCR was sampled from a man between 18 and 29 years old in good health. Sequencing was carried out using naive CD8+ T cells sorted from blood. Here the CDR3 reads CASSQVLNTEAFF. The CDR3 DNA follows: TGCGCCAGCAGCCAAGTCCTGAACACTGAAGCTTTCTTT.